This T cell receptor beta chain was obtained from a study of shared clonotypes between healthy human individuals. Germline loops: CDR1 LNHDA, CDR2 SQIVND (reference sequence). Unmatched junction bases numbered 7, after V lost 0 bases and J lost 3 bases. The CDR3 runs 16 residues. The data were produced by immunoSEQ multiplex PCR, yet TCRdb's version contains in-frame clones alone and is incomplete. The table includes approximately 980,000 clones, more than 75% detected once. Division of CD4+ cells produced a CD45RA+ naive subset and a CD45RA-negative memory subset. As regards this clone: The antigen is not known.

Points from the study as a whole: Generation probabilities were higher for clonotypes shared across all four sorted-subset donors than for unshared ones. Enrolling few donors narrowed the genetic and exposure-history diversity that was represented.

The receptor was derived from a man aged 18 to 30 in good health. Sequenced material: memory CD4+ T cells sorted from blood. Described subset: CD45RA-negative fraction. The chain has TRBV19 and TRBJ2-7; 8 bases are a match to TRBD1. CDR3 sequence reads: CASSIDYGQGSYEQYF. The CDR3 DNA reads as TGTGCCAGTAGTATAGATTATGGACAGGGAAGCTACGAGCAGTACTTC.